The clone carrying this TCR beta chain has a single count. Repertoires were generated with immunoSEQ multiplex PCR, while TCRdb's copy carries only in-frame clones and drops some. This sample yields some 66,000 clones, of which roughly 98% are seen a single time; over 0.15% belongs to the top ten. This sample is part of a study of technical replicates of blood from four donors. CDR3 length: 14 amino acids. Trimming removed 5 bases from V and 5 bases from J, with 15 bases in between. Germline V gene lookup returns CDR1 LNHNV and CDR2 YYDKDF (reference sequence). The chain couples TRBV15 to TRBJ1-1; D remains ambiguous. This clonotype originated in a human donor in good health. The sample comprised T cells isolated from PBMCs. In nucleotides, the CDR3 is TGTGCCACCAGCGATCCGGGTCAGCGGACTGAAGCTTTCTTT. Its protein product is CATSDPGQRTEAFF.